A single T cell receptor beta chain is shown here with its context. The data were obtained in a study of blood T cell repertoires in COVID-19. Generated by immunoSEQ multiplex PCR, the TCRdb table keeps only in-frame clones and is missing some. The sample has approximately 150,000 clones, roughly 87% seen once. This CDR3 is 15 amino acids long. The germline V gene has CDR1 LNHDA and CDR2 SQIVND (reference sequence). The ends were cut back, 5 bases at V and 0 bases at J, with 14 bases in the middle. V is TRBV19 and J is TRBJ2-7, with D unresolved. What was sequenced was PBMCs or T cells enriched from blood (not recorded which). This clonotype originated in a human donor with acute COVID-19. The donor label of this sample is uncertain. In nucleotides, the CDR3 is TGTGCCAGTAGTCCGCGTGGGCAAAGCTCCTACGAGCAGTACTTC. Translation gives CASSPRGQSSYEQYF.